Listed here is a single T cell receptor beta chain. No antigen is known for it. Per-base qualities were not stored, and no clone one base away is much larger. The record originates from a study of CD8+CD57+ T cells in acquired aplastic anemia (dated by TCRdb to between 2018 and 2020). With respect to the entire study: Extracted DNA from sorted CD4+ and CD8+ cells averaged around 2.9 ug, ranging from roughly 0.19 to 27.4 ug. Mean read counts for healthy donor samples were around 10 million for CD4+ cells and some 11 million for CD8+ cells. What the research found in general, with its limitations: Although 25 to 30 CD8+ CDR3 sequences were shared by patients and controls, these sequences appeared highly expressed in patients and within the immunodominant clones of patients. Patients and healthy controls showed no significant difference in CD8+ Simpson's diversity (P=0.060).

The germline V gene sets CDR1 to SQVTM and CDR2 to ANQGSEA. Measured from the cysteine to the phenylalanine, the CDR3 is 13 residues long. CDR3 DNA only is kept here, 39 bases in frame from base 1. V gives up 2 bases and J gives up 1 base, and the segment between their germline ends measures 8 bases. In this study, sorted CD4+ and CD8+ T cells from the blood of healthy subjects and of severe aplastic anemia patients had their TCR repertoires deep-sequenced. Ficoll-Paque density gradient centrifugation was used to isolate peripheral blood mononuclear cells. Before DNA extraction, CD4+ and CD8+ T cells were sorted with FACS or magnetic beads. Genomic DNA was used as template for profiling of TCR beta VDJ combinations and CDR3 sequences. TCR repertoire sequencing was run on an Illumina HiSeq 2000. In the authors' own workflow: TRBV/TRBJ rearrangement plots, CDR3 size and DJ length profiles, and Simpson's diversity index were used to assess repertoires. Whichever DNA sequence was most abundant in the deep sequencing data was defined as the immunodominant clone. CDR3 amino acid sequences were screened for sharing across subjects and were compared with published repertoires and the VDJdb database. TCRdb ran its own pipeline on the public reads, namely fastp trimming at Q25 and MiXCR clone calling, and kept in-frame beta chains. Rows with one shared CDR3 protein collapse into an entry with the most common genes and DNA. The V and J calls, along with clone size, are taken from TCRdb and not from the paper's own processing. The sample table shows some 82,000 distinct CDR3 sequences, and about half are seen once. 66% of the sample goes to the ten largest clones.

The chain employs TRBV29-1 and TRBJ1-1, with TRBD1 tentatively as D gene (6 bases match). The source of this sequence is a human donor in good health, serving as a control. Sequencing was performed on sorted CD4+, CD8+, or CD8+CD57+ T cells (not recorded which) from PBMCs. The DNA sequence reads TGCAGCGTTGAACAGGGGACGAACACTGAAGCTTTCTTT. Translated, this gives CSVEQGTNTEAFF. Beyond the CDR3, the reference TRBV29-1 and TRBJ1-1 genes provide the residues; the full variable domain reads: SAVISQKPSRDICQRGTSLTIQCQVDSQVTMMFWYRQQPGQSLTLIATANQGSEATYESGFVIDKFPISRPNLTFSTLTVSNMSPEDSSIYLCSVEQGTNTEAFFGQGTRLTVV.